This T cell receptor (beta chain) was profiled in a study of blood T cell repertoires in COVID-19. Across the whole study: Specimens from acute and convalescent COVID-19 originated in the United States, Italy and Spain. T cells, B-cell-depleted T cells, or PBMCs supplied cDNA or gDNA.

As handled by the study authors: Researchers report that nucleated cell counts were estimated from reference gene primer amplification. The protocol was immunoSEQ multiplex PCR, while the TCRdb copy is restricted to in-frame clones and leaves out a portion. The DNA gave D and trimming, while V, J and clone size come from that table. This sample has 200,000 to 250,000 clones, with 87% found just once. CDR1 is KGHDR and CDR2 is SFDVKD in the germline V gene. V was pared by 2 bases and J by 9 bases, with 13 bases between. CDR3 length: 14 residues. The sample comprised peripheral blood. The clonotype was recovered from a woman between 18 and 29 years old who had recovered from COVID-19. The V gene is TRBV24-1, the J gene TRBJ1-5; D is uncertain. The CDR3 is CATSDSAGWWPQHF. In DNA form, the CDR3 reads TGTGCCACCAGTGATTCGGCGGGGTGGTGGCCCCAGCATTTT.